This TCR beta chain is from a study of T-cell memory formation after mild COVID-19. Findings of the study overall: Day 15 to 85 contracting clones showed balanced CD4/CD8; later expanders leaned CD4+.

This clonotype was detected many times. Antigen unknown. The 5'RACE method, run with constant-segment primers, produced TCR alpha and TCR beta cDNA libraries (carrying sample barcodes and UMIs). A single record per CDR3 protein comes from TCRdb applying MiXCR to the 5' RACE reads. The sample consists of roughly 250,000 distinct CDR3 sequences, around 15% of them appearing once. Germline V CDR1 and CDR2: DFQATT, SNEGSKA (reference sequence). V shed 3 bases and J shed 2 bases, with 13 bases lying between them. CDR3 length equals 14 residues. The sample was PBMCs or a T cell subset sorted from them (not recorded which). This TCR came from a man between 18 and 35 years old who had mild COVID-19 (a few samples of this study predate the infection). Cell type and time point are not known. The V gene is TRBV20-1, the J gene TRBJ1-1; TRBD1 might be the D (5 bases). The CDR3 bases are TGCAGTGCTAGGCCCGGAGGGGCAAACACTGAAGCTTTCTTT. This encodes CSARPGGANTEAFF.